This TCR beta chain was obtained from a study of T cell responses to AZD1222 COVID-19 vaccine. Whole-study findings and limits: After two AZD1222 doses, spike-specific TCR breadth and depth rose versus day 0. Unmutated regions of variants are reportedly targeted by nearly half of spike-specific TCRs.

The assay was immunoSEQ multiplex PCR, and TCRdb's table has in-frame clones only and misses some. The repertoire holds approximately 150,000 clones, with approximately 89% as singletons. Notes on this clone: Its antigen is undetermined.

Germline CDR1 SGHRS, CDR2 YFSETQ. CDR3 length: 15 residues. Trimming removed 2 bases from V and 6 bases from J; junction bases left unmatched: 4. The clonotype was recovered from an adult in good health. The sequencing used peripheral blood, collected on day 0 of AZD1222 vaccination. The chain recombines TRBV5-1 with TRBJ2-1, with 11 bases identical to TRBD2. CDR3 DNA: TGCGCCAGCAGCTTAGGGACTAGCGGAATCAATGAGCAGTTCTTC. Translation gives CASSLGTSGINEQFF.